This T cell receptor beta chain was found in a study of blood T cell repertoires in COVID-19 (dated by TCRdb to the early 2020s). In the study overall: The collaborator samples originated in the United States, Italy and Spain and spanned the acute and convalescent phases of COVID-19. The prospective study material was composed of cDNA or gDNA derived from T cells, B-cell-depleted T cells, or PBMCs. The samples were drawn from the first 160 participants of the ongoing ImmuneRACE study and from 950 to 1,500 subjects provided by 6 global collaborators. HLA class I and class II types, where available, came from metadata supplied by the sample provider rather than from assay-based typing. Nearly every sample came with metadata listing a de-identified subject ID, COVID-19 status, age in years and sex. A freely available public database, intended as a resource for researchers studying the immune response to SARS-CoV-2, is where the repertoires were released. Subjects who had been exposed to COVID-19, were actively infected with it, or had recovered from it provided the deeply sampled blood TCRbeta repertoires that made up the dataset.

Overall study outcomes, separate from this receptor: The amount of clinical and demographic metadata varied by source and participant and was provided uncurated.

Reading from cysteine to phenylalanine, the CDR3 counts 14 amino acids. Only CDR3 DNA is held: 42 bases, read in frame from base 1. V is cut back by 7 bases and J by 5 bases, with 10 bases in the junction unmatched. The germline V gene yields SNHLY for CDR1 and FYNNEI for CDR2. Of note for this clone: Its antigen specificity is not known. No clone much larger than this one lies a single base away; base qualities are absent.

A second Seattle source provided samples from volunteer blood donors who had recovered from COVID-19. The collaborating institutions used their own protocols to collect whole blood in K2EDTA tubes. For TCRbeta analysis, collaborators shipped samples as frozen whole blood, isolated PBMCs, or DNA extracted from either of those sample types. The immunoSEQ Assay, a bias-controlled multiplex PCR, was used to amplify TCRbeta CDR3 regions from genomic DNA. The published analysis was carried out like this. Within the assay, amplification of reference gene primers was used to estimate how many nucleated cells each sample contained. To quantify the absolute abundance of each unique TCRbeta CDR3 rearrangement, sequence reads were collapsed and filtered. For each sample, productive Simpson clonality was calculated by taking the square root of Simpson's diversity index across productive rearrangements. TCRdb stores this immuneACCESS table with in-frame sequences only. Part of the clones is absent; in the studies checked, under half of the shortfall reflects unresolved V genes, and no reason is known for the rest. The V and J calls and clone size are taken from that table; D and trimming were inferred from the DNA. The sample table holds 240,000 or so clones, of which about 85% were seen once. Roughly 7.8% of the sample goes to the ten largest clones.

The sequence came from a man in his sixties who had recovered from COVID-19. The V and J segments used are TRBV2 and TRBJ2-5; 7 of the junction bases match TRBD2. Material for sequencing was peripheral blood. The CDR3 loop reads CASNERLASETQYF. The sequenced DNA: TGTGCCAGCAACGAACGACTAGCATCGGAGACCCAGTACTTC.